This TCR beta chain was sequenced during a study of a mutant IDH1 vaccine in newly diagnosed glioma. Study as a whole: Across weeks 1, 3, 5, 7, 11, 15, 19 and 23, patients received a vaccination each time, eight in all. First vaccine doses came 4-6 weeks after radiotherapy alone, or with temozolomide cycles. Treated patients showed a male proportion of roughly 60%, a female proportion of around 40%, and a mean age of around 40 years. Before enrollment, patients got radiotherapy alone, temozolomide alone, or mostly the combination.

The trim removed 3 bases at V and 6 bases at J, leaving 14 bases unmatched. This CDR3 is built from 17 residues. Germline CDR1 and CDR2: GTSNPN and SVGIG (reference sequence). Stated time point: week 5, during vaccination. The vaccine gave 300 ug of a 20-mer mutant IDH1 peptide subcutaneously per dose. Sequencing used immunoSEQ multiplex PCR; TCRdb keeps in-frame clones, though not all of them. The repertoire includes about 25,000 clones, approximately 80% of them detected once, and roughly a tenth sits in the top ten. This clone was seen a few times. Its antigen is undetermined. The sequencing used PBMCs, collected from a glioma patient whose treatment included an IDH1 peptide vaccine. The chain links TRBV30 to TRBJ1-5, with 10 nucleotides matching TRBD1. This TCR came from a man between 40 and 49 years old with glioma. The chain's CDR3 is CAWSQTLGQGPRQPQHF. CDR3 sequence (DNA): TGTGCCTGGAGCCAAACCCTGGGACAGGGGCCTCGTCAGCCCCAGCATTTT.